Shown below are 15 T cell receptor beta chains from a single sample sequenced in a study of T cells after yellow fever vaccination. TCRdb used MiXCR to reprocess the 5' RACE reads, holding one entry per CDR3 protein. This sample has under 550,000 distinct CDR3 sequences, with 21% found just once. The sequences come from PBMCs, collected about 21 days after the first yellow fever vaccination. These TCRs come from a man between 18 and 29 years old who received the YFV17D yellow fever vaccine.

The chain's CDR3 is CASSQDLAGSGYSYEQYF. CDR3 nucleotides: TGTGCCAGCAGCCAAGATCTGGCCGGTAGCGGCTACTCCTACGAGCAGTACTTC. The rearrangement joins TRBV4-2 to TRBJ2-7; maybe TRBD2 (6 bases). The CDR3 has 18 amino acids. From germline, CDR1 is LGHNA and CDR2 YNFKEQ. Trimming cost V 0 bases and J 0 bases, with 18 bases left between them.

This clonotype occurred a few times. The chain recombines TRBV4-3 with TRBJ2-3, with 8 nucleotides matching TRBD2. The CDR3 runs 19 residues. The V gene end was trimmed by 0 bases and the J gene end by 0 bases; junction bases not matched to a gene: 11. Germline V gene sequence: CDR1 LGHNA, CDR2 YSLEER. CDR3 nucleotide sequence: TGCGCCAGCAGCCAAGATTACCCCTCCTCTAGCGGGAGCACAGATACGCAGTATTTT. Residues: CASSQDYPSSSGSTDTQYF.

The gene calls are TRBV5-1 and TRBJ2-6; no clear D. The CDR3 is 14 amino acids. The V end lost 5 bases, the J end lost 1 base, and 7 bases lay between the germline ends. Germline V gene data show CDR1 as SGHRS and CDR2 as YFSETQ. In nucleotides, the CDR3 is TGCGCCAGCAGTCCGACTTCTGGGGCCAACGTCCTGACTTTC. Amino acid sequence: CASSPTSGANVLTF.

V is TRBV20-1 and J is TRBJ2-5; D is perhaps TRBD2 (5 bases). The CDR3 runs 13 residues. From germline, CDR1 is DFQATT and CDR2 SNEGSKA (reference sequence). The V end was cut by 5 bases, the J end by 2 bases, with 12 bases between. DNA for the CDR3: TGCAGTGCTCCATACCGGGGACAAGAGACCCAGTACTTC. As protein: CSAPYRGQETQYF.

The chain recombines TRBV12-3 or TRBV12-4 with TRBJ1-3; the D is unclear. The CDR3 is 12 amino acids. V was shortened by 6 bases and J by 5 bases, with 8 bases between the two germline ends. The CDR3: CASSPARNTIYF. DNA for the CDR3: TGTGCCAGCAGCCCCGCCCGAAACACCATATATTTT.

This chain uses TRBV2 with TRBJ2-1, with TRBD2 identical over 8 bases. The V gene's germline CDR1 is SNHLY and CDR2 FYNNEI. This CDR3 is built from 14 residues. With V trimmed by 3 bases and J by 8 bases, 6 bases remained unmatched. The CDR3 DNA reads TGTGCCAGCAGTGACGGGACTAGAGTCCATGAGCAGTTCTTC. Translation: CASSDGTRVHEQFF.

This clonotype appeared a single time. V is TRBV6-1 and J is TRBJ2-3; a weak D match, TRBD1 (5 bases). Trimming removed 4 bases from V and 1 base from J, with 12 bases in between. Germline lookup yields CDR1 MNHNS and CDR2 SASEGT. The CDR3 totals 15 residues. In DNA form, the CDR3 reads TGTGCCAGCAGTGCACGGACATATGGCACAGATACGCAGTATTTT. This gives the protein CASSARTYGTDTQYF.

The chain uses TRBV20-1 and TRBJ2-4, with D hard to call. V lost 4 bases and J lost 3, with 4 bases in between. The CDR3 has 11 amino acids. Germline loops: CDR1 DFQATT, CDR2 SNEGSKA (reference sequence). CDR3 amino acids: CSAIVKNIQYF. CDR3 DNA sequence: TGCAGTGCTATCGTCAAAAACATTCAGTACTTC.

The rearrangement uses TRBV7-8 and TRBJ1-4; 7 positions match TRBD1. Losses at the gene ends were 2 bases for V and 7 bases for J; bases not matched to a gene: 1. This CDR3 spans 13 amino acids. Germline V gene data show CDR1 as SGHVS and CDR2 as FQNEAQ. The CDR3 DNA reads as TGTGCCAGCAGCTTACAGGGGGTTGAAAAACTGTTTTTT. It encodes CASSLQGVEKLFF.

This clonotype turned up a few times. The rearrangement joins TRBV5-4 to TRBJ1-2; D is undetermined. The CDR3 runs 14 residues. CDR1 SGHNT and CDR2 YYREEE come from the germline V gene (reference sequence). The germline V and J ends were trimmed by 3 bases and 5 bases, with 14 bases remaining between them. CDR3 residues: CASSSETEGYGYTF. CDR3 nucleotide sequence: TGTGCCAGCAGCTCCGAGACGGAGGGATATGGCTACACCTTC.

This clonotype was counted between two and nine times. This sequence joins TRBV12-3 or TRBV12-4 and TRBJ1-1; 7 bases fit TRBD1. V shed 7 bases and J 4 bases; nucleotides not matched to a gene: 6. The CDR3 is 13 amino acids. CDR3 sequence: CASTAAGGTEAFF. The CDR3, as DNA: TGTGCCAGCACGGCTGCAGGGGGCACTGAAGCTTTCTTT.

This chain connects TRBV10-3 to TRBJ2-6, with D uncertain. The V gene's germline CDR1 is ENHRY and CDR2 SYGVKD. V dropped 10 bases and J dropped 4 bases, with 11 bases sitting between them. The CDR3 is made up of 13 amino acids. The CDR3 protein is CATKEGGANVLTF. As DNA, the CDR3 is TGTGCCACCAAGGAAGGGGGGGCCAACGTCCTGACTTTC.

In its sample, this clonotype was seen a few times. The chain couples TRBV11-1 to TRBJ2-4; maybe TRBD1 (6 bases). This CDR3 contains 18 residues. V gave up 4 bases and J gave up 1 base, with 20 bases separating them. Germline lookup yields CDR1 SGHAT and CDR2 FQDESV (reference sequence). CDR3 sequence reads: CASSSNPPGVGAKNIQYF. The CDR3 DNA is TGTGCCAGCAGCTCGAACCCACCAGGGGTTGGGGCCAAAAACATTCAGTACTTC.

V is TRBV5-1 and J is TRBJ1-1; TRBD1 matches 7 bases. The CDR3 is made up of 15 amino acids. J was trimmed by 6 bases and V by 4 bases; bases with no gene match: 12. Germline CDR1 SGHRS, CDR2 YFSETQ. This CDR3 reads CASSSYKGAGAEAFF. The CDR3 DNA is TGCGCCAGCAGCAGCTATAAGGGGGCGGGAGCTGAAGCTTTCTTT.

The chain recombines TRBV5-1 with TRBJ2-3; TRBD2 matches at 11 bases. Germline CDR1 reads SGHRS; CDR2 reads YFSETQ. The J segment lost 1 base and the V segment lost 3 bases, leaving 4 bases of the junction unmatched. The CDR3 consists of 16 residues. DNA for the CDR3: TGCGCCAGCAGCTCGTTGACTAGCGGGGGCACAGATACGCAGTATTTT. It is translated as CASSSLTSGGTDTQYF.